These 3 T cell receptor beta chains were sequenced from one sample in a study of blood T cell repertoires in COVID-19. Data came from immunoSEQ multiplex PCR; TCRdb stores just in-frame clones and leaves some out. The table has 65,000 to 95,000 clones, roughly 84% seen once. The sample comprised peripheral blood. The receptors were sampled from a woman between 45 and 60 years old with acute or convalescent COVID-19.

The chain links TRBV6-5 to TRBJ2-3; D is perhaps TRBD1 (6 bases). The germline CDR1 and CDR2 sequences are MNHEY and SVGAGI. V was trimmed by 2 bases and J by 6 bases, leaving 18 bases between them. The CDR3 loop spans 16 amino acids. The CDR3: CASSYRLFDRTDTQYF. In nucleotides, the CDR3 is TGTGCCAGCAGTTACCGACTATTTGACAGGACGGATACGCAGTATTTT.

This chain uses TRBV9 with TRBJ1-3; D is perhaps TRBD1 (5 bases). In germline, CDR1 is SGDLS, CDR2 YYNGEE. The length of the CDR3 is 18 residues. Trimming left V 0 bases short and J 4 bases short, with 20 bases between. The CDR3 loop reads CASSVEGGDRVFGNTIYF. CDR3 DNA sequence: TGTGCCAGCAGCGTAGAGGGAGGGGATCGTGTTTTCGGAAACACCATATATTTT.

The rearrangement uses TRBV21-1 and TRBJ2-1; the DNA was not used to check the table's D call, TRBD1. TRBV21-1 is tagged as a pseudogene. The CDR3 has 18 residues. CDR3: CASSLVGDSPVGYNEQFF. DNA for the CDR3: TGTGCCAGCAGCCTTGTCGGCGACAGTCCAGTCGGCTACAATGAGCAGTTCTTC.